A single sample gave rise to the 26 T cell receptor beta chains below, sequenced in a study of T-cell memory formation after mild COVID-19. In TCRdb, the 5' RACE reads were re-called with MiXCR into one record per CDR3 protein. The data show hundreds of thousands of distinct CDR3 sequences, less than 25% seen once. The sequenced sample was PBMCs or a T cell subset sorted from them (not recorded which). The origin of the receptors is an adult woman who had mild COVID-19 (a few samples of this study predate the infection). Cell type and time point are not known.

This clonotype was found a few times. The rearrangement uses TRBV5-1 and TRBJ2-7, with no clear D. The CDR3 has 13 amino acids. From germline, CDR1 is SGHRS and CDR2 YFSETQ. V dropped 0 bases and J dropped 4 bases, with 8 bases sitting between them. The CDR3 reads CASSLDQKYEQYF. CDR3 DNA sequence: TGCGCCAGCAGCTTGGACCAGAAATACGAGCAGTACTTC.

This clonotype was seen only a few times. The gene calls are TRBV11-2 and TRBJ2-5; TRBD2 agrees at 9 bases. Germline V gene lookup returns CDR1 SGHAT and CDR2 FQNNGV. V dropped 1 base and J dropped 2; count of bases not matched to a gene: 11. CDR3 length: 18 residues. CDR3 sequence reads: CASSLVGSGRKGQETQYF. CDR3 nucleotide sequence: TGTGCCAGCAGCTTAGTTGGCAGCGGGAGGAAGGGGCAAGAGACCCAGTACTTC. Using reference TRBV11-2 and TRBJ2-5 for the parts outside the CDR3, the full variable domain is EAGVAQSPRYKIIEKRQSVAFWCNPISGHATLYWYQQILGQGPKLLIQFQNNGVVDDSQLPKDRFSAERLKGVDSTLKIQPAKLEDSAVYLCASSLVGSGRKGQETQYFGPGTRLLVL.

This clonotype was counted only a few times. The chain carries TRBV5-6 and TRBJ2-1, with D possibly matching TRBD2 (6 bases). V was clipped by 4 bases and J by 8 bases, with 19 bases between them. This CDR3 is 15 amino acids long. Germline CDR1 is SGHDT and CDR2 is YYEEEE. The DNA for the CDR3 is TGTGCCAGCAGCCCGGGACTCCCTCGTATCGATGAGCAGTTCTTC. Amino acid sequence: CASSPGLPRIDEQFF.

Ten or more counts support this clonotype. The chain carries TRBV4-2 and TRBJ2-7, with D hard to call. V was pared by 2 bases and J by 1 base, with 9 bases between. The CDR3 is 14 amino acids. The V gene's germline CDR1 is LGHNA and CDR2 YNFKEQ. This CDR3 is CASSQRRTSYEQYF. Here the CDR3 DNA reads TGTGCCAGCAGCCAAAGACGTACTTCCTACGAGCAGTACTTC.

This clonotype was observed many times. The V gene is TRBV25-1, the J gene TRBJ2-7; no clear D. Trimming took 6 bases from V and 0 from J, leaving 6 bases between them. This CDR3 spans 12 amino acids. Germline CDR1 reads MGHDK; CDR2 reads SYGVNS. CDR3 DNA sequence: TGTGCCAGCAGGTTCAGCTCCTACGAGCAGTACTTC. Amino acid sequence: CASRFSSYEQYF.

This clonotype was found a few times. The chain links TRBV5-5 to TRBJ2-3, with 9 bases identical to TRBD1. After removal of 4 bases from V and 5 bases from J, the junction contained 8 bases not matched to a gene. The CDR3 extends over 15 amino acids. Germline V gene data show CDR1 as SGHKS and CDR2 as YYEKEE (reference sequence). CDR3 coding DNA: TGTGCCAGCAGCGGGAGACAGGGGGTATTAGATACGCAGTATTTT. Encoded protein: CASSGRQGVLDTQYF.

This clonotype was found a few times. The chain links TRBV6-2 or TRBV6-3 to TRBJ1-2, with a tentative D call TRBD1 (6 bases). The germline V gene has CDR1 MNHEY and CDR2 SVGEGT. The V end lost 6 bases, the J end lost 4 bases, and 12 bases lay between the germline ends. The CDR3 is made up of 13 amino acids. CDR3 DNA sequence: TGTGCCAGCAGACCCGGACAGATCTATGGCTACACCTTC. Translated, it gives CASRPGQIYGYTF.

This clonotype was seen only a few times. The V call is TRBV5-1, the J call TRBJ2-2, with 7 bases matching TRBD1. The CDR3 runs to 16 residues. CDR1 is SGHRS, CDR2 YFSETQ, per germline. V was clipped by 0 bases and J by 5 bases; unmatched bases: 7. The CDR3 loop reads CASSLVTGDQTGELFF. In nucleotides, the CDR3 is TGCGCCAGCAGCTTGGTTACAGGGGACCAAACCGGGGAGCTGTTTTTT.

The sample holds a few counts of this clonotype. The J gene is TRBJ2-5, the V gene TRBV7-2; 7 bases are shared with TRBD2. The ends lost 1 base at V and 2 bases at J; junction bases unmatched: 10. Germline assignment: CDR1 SGHTA and CDR2 FQGNSA. This CDR3 comprises 17 residues. Here the CDR3 reads CASSLVWDSGLQETQYF. In nucleotides, the CDR3 is TGTGCCAGCAGCTTAGTCTGGGATAGCGGGCTTCAAGAGACCCAGTACTTC.

This clonotype was counted only a few times. CDR3 amino acids: CASSYTGVSSGNTIYF. DNA for the CDR3: TGTGCCAGCAGTTACACCGGGGTGAGCTCTGGAAACACCATATATTTT. The chain employs TRBV6-5 and TRBJ1-3; no clear D. Trimming removed 2 bases from V and 0 bases from J, with 11 bases in between. Germline CDR1 is MNHEY and CDR2 is SVGAGI. The CDR3 covers 16 residues.

This clonotype was seen more than once but under ten times. The V call is TRBV29-1, the J call TRBJ2-1; D may correspond to TRBD1 or TRBD2 (5 bases each). The CDR3 extends over 13 amino acids. Germline loops: CDR1 SQVTM, CDR2 ANQGSEA. Trimming removed 7 bases from V and 9 bases from J, with 19 bases in between. The DNA of the CDR3 is TGCAGCGCCCCGTCTGGGGGTTTGGGTGAGCAGTTCTTC. Translating gives CSAPSGGLGEQFF.

This clonotype has at least ten counts. The chain is built from TRBV12-3 or TRBV12-4 and TRBJ1-2; 10 nucleotides line up with TRBD1. V shed 6 bases, J shed 4 bases, and the junction held 2 bases outside the gene matches. CDR3 length: 13 residues. Here the CDR3 reads CASSWTGGYGYTF. DNA of the CDR3: TGTGCCAGCAGCTGGACAGGGGGCTATGGCTACACCTTC.

This clonotype turned up a few times. The chain has TRBV10-3 and TRBJ2-3, with TRBD2 identical over 9 bases. This CDR3 is 14 amino acids long. CDR1 is ENHRY and CDR2 is SYGVKD in the germline V gene. The J segment lost 4 bases and the V segment lost 4 bases, leaving 3 bases of the junction unmatched. Written as DNA, the CDR3 is TGTGCCATCAGTGTGGGGACTAGCTCAGATACGCAGTATTTT. This sequence encodes CAISVGTSSDTQYF.

The chain is built from TRBV6-5 and TRBJ1-1; D may be TRBD1 (6 bases). CDR3 length: 14 amino acids. Looked up from germline, CDR1 is MNHEY and CDR2 is SVGAGI. V was trimmed by 6 bases and J by 3 bases, leaving 14 bases between them. CDR3 DNA sequence: TGTGCCAGCAGAAAGAGGGACACTTACACTGAAGCTTTCTTT. The encoded protein is CASRKRDTYTEAFF.

This clonotype was seen many times. The chain is built from TRBV7-2 and TRBJ1-1; D remains unclear. This CDR3 contains 14 residues. Germline CDR1 is SGHTA and CDR2 is FQGNSA. V shed 5 bases and J shed 3 bases, with 13 bases lying between them. CDR3 amino acids: CASSPAGGHTEAFF. The CDR3 DNA sequence: TGTGCCAGCAGCCCCGCCGGCGGCCACACTGAAGCTTTCTTT. Supplemented by reference TRBV7-2 and TRBJ1-1, the full variable domain reads GAGVSQSPSNKVTEKGKDVELRCDPISGHTALYWYRQSLGQGLEFLIYFQGNSAPDKSGLPSDRFSAERTGGSVSTLTIQRTQQEDSAVYLCASSPAGGHTEAFFGQGTRLTVV.

This rearrangement joins TRBV12-3 or TRBV12-4 to TRBJ2-5; maybe TRBD2 (7 bases). The CDR3 runs 17 residues. The V end lost 7 bases, the J end lost 3 bases, and 24 bases lay between the germline ends. This CDR3 reads CASTLRTAGRLKETQYF. As DNA, the CDR3 is TGTGCCAGCACCCTACGGACAGCGGGGCGCCTAAAAGAGACCCAGTACTTC.

This clonotype was observed a few times. This chain joins TRBV20-1 and TRBJ2-1, with TRBD2 matching 8 bases. Germline V gene lookup returns CDR1 DFQATT and CDR2 SNEGSKA (reference sequence). CDR3 size: 16 residues. V gave up 0 bases and J gave up 4 bases; unmatched junction bases: 8. CDR3 sequence: CSARDLEERGYNEQFF. In DNA form, the CDR3 reads TGCAGTGCTAGAGATCTCGAGGAGCGGGGGTACAATGAGCAGTTCTTC.

The CDR3 loop reads CASSLVGTRTYEQYF. The CDR3 DNA follows: TGCGCCAGCAGCTTGGTTGGGACTCGTACCTACGAGCAGTACTTC. The chain has TRBV5-1 and TRBJ2-7; TRBD2 is a possible D gene (6 bases). Germline CDR1 reads SGHRS; CDR2 reads YFSETQ. Deletions cut 0 bases from V and 2 bases from J, with 12 bases between. The CDR3 has 15 residues.

The chain's CDR3 is CASSRDTGGTEAFF. The DNA of the CDR3 is TGTGCCAGCAGCCGAGATACAGGGGGCACTGAAGCTTTCTTT. The rearrangement uses TRBV4-2 and TRBJ1-1; 8 bases map to TRBD1. V gave up 4 bases and J gave up 4 bases; unmatched junction bases: 5. The CDR3 totals 14 residues. Germline CDR1 reads LGHNA; CDR2 reads YNFKEQ.

This clonotype came up a few times. This sequence joins TRBV4-2 and TRBJ2-7; the D gene is possibly TRBD2 (6 bases). This CDR3 has 15 residues. V lost 0 bases to trimming and J lost 5 bases, with 14 bases between them. Germline V lookup: CDR1 LGHNA, CDR2 YNFKEQ. CDR3 bases: TGTGCCAGCAGCCAAGATTGGGGGGAGAGGAACGAGCAGTACTTC. This encodes CASSQDWGERNEQYF.

The table lists this clonotype with a few counts. The J gene is TRBJ2-1, the V gene TRBV27; D gene unclear. Germline V gene sequence: CDR1 MNHEY, CDR2 SMNVEV (reference sequence). The CDR3 runs to 12 residues. Trimming removed 5 bases from V and 7 bases from J, with 9 bases in between. The chain's CDR3 is CASSNWWNEQFF. The CDR3, as DNA: TGTGCCAGCAGTAATTGGTGGAATGAGCAGTTCTTC.

This clonotype was counted a few times. The chain is built from TRBV5-1 and TRBJ2-2; the D call may be TRBD1 or TRBD2 (5 bases each). Trimming removed 8 bases at V and 7 bases at J, with 12 bases between. This CDR3 comprises 12 residues. Germline V gene sequence: CDR1 SGHRS, CDR2 YFSETQ. CDR3 coding DNA: TGCGCCAGTTCCAGGGACGGCGGGGAGCTGTTTTTT. Amino acid sequence: CASSRDGGELFF.

J is TRBJ1-1 and V is TRBV3-1, with TRBD1 as a possible D gene (5 bases). Germline CDR1 LGHDT, CDR2 YNNKEL (reference sequence). CDR3 length equals 11 residues. The V and J ends lost 2 bases and 13 bases respectively, with 11 bases between them. CDR3 protein: CASSQPRVGFF. For the CDR3, the DNA is TGTGCCAGCAGCCAACCCAGGGTGGGTTTCTTT.

This chain links TRBV5-1 with TRBJ2-5; D may be TRBD1 (7 bases). Germline assignment: CDR1 SGHRS and CDR2 YFSETQ. V was trimmed by 6 bases and J by 4 bases, leaving 16 bases between them. The CDR3 totals 14 residues. The chain's CDR3 is CASNTGEVGETQYF. CDR3 nucleotides: TGCGCCAGCAACACAGGGGAGGTAGGAGAGACCCAGTACTTC.

The J gene is TRBJ2-6, the V gene TRBV20-1; D ambiguous. The V gene's germline CDR1 is DFQATT and CDR2 SNEGSKA (reference sequence). This CDR3 region has 16 residues. V was pared by 0 bases and J by 0 bases, with 9 bases between. The CDR3 reads CSARERARSGANVLTF. The CDR3 DNA follows: TGCAGTGCTAGAGAACGGGCACGCTCTGGGGCCAACGTCCTGACTTTC.

This clonotype has only a few counts. This chain links TRBV2 with TRBJ1-1, with D perhaps TRBD1 (5 bases). V was pared by 6 bases and J by 1 base, with 6 bases between. Germline V gene sequence: CDR1 SNHLY, CDR2 FYNNEI. This CDR3 has 12 residues. Written as DNA, the CDR3 is TGTGCCAGCAGGGGGGAGAACACTGAAGCTTTCTTT. Amino acid sequence: CASRGENTEAFF.